This T cell receptor beta chain was documented in a study of shared clonotypes between healthy human individuals. Overall study: Per-donor plates numbered three CD4 naive, three CD4 memory, two CD8 naive and one CD8 memory. Overall study findings and caveats: Roughly 5% of naive CD4 clonotypes were common to a few donors. Non-shared clonotypes were found to have lower generation probabilities than the clonotypes that were shared by all four of the sorted-subset donors. Estimated richness was generally greater in naive than memory subsets.

Comment on this clone: The antigen remains undetermined.

Germline trimming cut 1 base from V and 2 bases from J; bases unmatched to any gene: 16. Germline V gene sequence: CDR1 SGHVS, CDR2 FQNEAQ. The CDR3 has 19 residues. The protocol was immunoSEQ multiplex PCR, while the TCRdb copy is restricted to in-frame clones and leaves out a portion. The sample holds over a million clones; about 96% are singletons and the top ten take about 1%. The receptor was derived from a man younger than 45 in good health. The sequenced material came from naive CD4+ T cells sorted from blood. The subset: CD45RA+ positively selected. This chain links TRBV7-8 with TRBJ2-7; TRBD2 matches 8 bases. CDR3 sequence (DNA): TGTGCCAGCAGCTTAGTGGGGGGAGTTCGAGCGGGAGAAGCCTACGAGCAGTACTTC. Translated, it gives CASSLVGGVRAGEAYEQYF.